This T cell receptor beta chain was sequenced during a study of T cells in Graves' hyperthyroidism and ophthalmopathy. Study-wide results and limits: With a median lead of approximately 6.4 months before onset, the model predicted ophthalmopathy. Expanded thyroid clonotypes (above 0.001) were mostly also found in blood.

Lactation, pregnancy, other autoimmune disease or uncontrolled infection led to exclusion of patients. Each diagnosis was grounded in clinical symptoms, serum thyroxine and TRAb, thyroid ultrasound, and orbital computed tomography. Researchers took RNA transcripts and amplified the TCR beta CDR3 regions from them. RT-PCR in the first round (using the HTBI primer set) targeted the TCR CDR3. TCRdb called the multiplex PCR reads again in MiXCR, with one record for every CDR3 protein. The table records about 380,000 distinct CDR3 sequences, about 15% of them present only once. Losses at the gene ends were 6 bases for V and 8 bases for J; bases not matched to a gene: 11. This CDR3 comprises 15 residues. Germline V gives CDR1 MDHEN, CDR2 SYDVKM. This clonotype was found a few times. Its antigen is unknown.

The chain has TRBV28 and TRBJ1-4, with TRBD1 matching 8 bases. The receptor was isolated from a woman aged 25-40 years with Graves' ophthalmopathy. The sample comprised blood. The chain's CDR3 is CASSFQQGVREKLFF. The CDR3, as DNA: TGTGCCAGCAGCTTCCAACAGGGGGTTCGCGAAAAACTGTTTTTT.